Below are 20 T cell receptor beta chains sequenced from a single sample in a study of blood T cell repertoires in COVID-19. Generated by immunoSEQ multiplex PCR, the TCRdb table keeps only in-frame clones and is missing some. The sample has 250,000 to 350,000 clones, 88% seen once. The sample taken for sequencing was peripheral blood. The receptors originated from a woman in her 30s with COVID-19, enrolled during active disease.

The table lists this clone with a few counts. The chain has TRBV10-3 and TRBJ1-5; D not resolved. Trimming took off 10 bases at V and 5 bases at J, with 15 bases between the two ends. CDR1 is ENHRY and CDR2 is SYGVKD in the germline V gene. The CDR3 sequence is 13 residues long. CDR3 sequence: CANSVEGHQPQHF. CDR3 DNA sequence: TGTGCCAACTCCGTGGAGGGCCATCAGCCCCAGCATTTT.

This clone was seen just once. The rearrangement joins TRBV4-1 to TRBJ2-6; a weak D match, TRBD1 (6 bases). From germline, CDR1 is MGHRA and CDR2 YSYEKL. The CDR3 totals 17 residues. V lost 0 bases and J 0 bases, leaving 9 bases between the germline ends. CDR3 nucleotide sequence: TGCGCCAGCAGCCAAGACGGACAGCTCTCTGGGGCCAACGTCCTGACTTTC. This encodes CASSQDGQLSGANVLTF.

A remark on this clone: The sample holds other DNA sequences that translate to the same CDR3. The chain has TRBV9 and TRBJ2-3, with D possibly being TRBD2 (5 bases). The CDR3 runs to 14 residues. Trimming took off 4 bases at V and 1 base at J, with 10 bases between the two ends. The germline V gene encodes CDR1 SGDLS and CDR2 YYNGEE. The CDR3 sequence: CASSLGVGTDTQYF. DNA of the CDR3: TGTGCCAGCAGCCTCGGGGTGGGCACAGATACGCAGTATTTT.

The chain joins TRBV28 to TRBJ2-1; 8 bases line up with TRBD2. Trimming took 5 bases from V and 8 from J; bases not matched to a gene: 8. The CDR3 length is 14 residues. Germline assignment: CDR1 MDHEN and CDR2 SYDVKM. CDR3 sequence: CASSPPGLVHEQFF. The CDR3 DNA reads TGTGCCAGCAGTCCGCCGGGACTAGTCCATGAGCAGTTCTTC. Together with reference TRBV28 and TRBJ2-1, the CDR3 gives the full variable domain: DVKVTQSSRYLVKRTGEKVFLECVQDMDHENMFWYRQDPGLGLRLIYFSYDVKMKEKGDIPEGYSVSREKKERFSLILESASTNQTSMYLCASSPPGLVHEQFFGPGTRLTVL.

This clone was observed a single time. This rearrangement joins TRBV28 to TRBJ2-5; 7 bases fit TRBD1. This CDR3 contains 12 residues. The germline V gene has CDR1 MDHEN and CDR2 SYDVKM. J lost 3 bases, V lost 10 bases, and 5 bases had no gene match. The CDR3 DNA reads TGTGCCACCTCAGACAGGGAAGAGACCCAGTACTTC. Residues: CATSDREETQYF.

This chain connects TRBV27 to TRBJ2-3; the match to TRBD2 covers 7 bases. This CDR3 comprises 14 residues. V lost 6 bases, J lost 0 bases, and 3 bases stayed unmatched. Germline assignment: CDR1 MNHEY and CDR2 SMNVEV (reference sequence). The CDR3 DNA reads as TGTGCCAGCAGCCTAGCGGCTAGCACAGATACGCAGTATTTT. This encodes CASSLAASTDTQYF.

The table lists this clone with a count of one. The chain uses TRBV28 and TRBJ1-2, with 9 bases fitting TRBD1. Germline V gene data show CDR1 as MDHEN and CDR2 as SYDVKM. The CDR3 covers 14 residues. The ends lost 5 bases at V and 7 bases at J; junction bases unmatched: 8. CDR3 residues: CASSELQGALGYTF. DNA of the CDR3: TGTGCCAGCAGTGAGCTACAGGGGGCGCTTGGCTACACCTTC.

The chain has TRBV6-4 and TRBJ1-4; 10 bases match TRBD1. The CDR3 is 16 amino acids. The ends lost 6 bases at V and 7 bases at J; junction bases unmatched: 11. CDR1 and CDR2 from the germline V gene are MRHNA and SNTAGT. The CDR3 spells CASRETAGTGAEKLFF. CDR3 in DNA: TGTGCCAGCAGGGAAACAGCCGGGACAGGGGCTGAAAAACTGTTTTTT.

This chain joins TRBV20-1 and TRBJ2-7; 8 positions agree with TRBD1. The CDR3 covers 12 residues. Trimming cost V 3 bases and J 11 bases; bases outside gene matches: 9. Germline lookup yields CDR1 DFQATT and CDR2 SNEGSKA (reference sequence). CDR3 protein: CSASRQGNNKYF. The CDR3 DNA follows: TGCAGTGCTAGTAGACAGGGGAATAATAAGTACTTC.

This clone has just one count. CDR3 DNA sequence: TGTGCCAGCAGCAAAGAAACTAGCGGGAGGGCCCAGTACTTC. Encoded protein: CASSKETSGRAQYF. The genes are TRBV21-1 and TRBJ2-5; the table names TRBD2, a call not compared with the DNA. TRBV21-1 is a documented pseudogene. The CDR3 has 14 residues.

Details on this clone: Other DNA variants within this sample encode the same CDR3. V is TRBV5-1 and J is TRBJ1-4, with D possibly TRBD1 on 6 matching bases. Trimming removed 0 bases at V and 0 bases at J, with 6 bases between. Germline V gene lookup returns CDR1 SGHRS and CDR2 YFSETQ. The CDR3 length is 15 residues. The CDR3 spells CASSLEGATNEKLFF. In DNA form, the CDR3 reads TGCGCCAGCAGCTTGGAGGGGGCAACTAATGAAAAACTGTTTTTT.

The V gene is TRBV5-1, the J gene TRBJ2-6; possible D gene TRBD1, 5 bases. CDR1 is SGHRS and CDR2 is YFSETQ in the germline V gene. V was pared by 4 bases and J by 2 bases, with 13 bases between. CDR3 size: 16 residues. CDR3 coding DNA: TGCGCCAGCAGCCAGGGTCCCCGGGCTGGGGCCAACGTCCTGACTTTC. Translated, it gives CASSQGPRAGANVLTF.

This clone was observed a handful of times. The CDR3 region is CASTAGWDYGYTF. In nucleotides, the CDR3 is TGTGCCAGCACCGCGGGCTGGGACTATGGCTACACCTTC. The J gene is TRBJ1-2, the V gene TRBV28, with D unresolved. The germline V and J ends were trimmed by 7 bases and 3 bases, with 12 bases remaining between them. There are 13 residues in the CDR3. CDR1 is MDHEN, CDR2 SYDVKM, per germline.

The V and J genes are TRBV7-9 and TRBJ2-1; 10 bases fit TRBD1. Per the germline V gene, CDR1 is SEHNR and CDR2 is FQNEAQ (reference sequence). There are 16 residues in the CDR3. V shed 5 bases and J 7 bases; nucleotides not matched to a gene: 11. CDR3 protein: CASSGTPDRGGNEQFF. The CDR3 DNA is TGTGCCAGCAGCGGTACCCCGGACAGGGGGGGGAATGAGCAGTTCTTC.

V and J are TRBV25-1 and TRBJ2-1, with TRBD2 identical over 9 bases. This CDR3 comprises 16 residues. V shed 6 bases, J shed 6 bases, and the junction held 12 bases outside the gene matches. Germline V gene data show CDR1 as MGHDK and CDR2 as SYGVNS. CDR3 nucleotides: TGTGCCAGCAGGTCGCGGGAGGGCGCGGTTTTCAATGAGCAGTTCTTC. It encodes CASRSREGAVFNEQFF.

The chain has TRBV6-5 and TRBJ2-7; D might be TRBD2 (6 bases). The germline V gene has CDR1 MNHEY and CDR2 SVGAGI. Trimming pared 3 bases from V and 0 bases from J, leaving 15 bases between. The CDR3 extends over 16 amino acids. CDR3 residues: CASSYGAGFPSYEQYF. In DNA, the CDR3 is TGTGCCAGCAGTTATGGGGCGGGATTCCCCTCCTACGAGCAGTACTTC.

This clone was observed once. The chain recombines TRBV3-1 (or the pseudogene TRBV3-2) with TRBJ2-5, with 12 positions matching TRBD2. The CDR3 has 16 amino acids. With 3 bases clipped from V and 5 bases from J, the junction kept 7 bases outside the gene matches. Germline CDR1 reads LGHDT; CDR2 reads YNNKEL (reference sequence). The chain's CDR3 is CASSQLTSGGRETQYF. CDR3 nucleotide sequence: TGTGCCAGCAGCCAGCTCACTAGCGGGGGGCGGGAGACCCAGTACTTC.

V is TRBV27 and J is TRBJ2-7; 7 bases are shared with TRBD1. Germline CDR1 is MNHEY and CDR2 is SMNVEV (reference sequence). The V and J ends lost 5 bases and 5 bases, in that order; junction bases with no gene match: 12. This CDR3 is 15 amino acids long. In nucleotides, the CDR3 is TGTGCCAGCAGTCCCTCCCCGACAGGGAGCCACGAGCAGTACTTC. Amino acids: CASSPSPTGSHEQYF.

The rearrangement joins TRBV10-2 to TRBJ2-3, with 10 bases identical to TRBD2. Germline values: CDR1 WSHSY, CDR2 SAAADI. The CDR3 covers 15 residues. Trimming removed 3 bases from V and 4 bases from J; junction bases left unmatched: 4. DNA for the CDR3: TGCGCCAGCAGTGACCTAGCGGGAGTTGCAGATACGCAGTATTTT. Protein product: CASSDLAGVADTQYF.

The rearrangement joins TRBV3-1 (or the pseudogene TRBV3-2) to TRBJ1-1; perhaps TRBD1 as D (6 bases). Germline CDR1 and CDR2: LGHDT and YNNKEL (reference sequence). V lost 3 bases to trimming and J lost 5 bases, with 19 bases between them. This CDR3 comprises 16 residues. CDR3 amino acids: CASSQKPGHWGTEAFF. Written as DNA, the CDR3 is TGTGCCAGCAGCCAGAAACCGGGACACTGGGGAACTGAAGCTTTCTTT.